A selection of T cell receptor beta chains follows, all from one sample in a study of blood T cells in healthy people across ages. TCRdb used MiXCR to reprocess the 5' RACE reads, holding one entry per CDR3 protein. The sample records about 1,500,000 distinct CDR3 sequences, approximately 38% being singletons. The sample taken for sequencing was blood. The receptors come from a woman younger than 35 in good health. Each CDR3 is given without its conserved first and last residue. Fields, in order: clone size, CDR3 length, J gene, D gene, V gene, CDR3 protein. D genes are given only for firm matches. Some rows mark clone size as missing; the rest say once, few, many or name a class of expanded clone.

size: -
length: 15
J: TRBJ2-1
D: -
V: TRBV7-2
CDR3: ASSLRDSPRHYNEQF

size: -
length: 14
J: TRBJ2-5
D: TRBD2
V: TRBV10-2
CDR3: ASSDPIAGGEETQY

size: once
length: 13
J: TRBJ2-7
D: -
V: TRBV27
CDR3: ASSLVEDPFYEQY

size: few
length: 16
J: TRBJ2-3
D: -
V: TRBV5-1
CDR3: ASSTVTGQGTTSDTQY

size: few
length: 13
J: TRBJ2-3
D: -
V: TRBV29-1
CDR3: SVVIGLAQPDTQY

size: -
length: 15
J: TRBJ2-1
D: -
V: TRBV7-9
CDR3: ASSLVGQGISANEQF

size: -
length: 15
J: TRBJ2-1
D: TRBD2
V: TRBV7-2
CDR3: ASSTLAGGPGYNEQF

size: few
length: 9
J: TRBJ2-1
D: -
V: TRBV10-3
CDR3: AISGSGLQF

size: -
length: 12
J: TRBJ2-7
D: -
V: TRBV14
CDR3: ASSRTASSYELY

size: -
length: 11
J: TRBJ1-2
D: -
V: TRBV2
CDR3: ASRVRGSYGYT

size: -
length: 10
J: TRBJ1-2
D: -
V: TRBV12-3/TRBV12-4
CDR3: ATPEAGNGYT

size: -
length: 11
J: TRBJ2-5
D: TRBD1
V: TRBV28
CDR3: ASSPGQERTQY

size: few
length: 13
J: TRBJ1-5
D: -
V: TRBV20-1
CDR3: SARPPPGYNQPQH

size: few
length: 11
J: TRBJ2-5
D: -
V: TRBV27
CDR3: ASSLMAEETQY

size: -
length: 13
J: TRBJ1-2
D: TRBD1
V: TRBV6-6
CDR3: ASSPPRDRASGYT

size: few
length: 13
J: TRBJ2-1
D: -
V: TRBV7-2
CDR3: ASSREQGQWNEQF

size: few
length: 12
J: TRBJ2-3
D: -
V: TRBV7-9
CDR3: ASSLGVGPDTQY

size: -
length: 14
J: -
D: -
V: TRBV19
CDR3: ASRSGTTREGNIQY

size: -
length: 12
J: TRBJ1-1
D: -
V: TRBV7-9
CDR3: ASTLEFGNTEAF

size: -
length: 10
J: TRBJ1-5
D: -
V: TRBV6-5
CDR3: ASSHRNQPQH

size: few
length: 13
J: TRBJ1-6
D: -
V: TRBV6-6
CDR3: ASSYRGTGNSPLH

size: -
length: 13
J: TRBJ1-1
D: TRBD1
V: TRBV6-5
CDR3: ASSLSGTGVTEAF

size: few
length: 14
J: TRBJ1-2
D: TRBD1
V: TRBV4-1
CDR3: ASSRAPGRGYYGYT

size: -
length: 11
J: TRBJ2-4
D: -
V: TRBV28
CDR3: ASSMEAMREQY

size: -
length: 18
J: TRBJ2-1
D: TRBD2
V: TRBV2
CDR3: ATTGVGTSGPHYGIGEQF

size: -
length: 15
J: TRBJ2-7
D: -
V: TRBV18
CDR3: ASSPGFAGDGNYEQY